The 13 T cell receptor beta chains below all came from one sample that was sequenced in a study of T cell responses to AZD1222 COVID-19 vaccine. Sequencing used immunoSEQ multiplex PCR; TCRdb keeps in-frame clones, though not all of them. The sample lists more than 100,000 clones; 70% to 90% were seen once. The sample in question was peripheral blood, obtained 28 days after the second dose of the MenACWY control vaccine. The receptors were gathered from an adult who received the MenACWY meningococcal vaccine as a control.

This chain connects TRBV18 to TRBJ1-1, with a weak D call TRBD1 (6 bases). The CDR3 is 14 amino acids. V gave up 6 bases and J gave up 3 bases, with 14 bases separating them. Per the germline V gene, CDR1 is KGHSH and CDR2 is LQKENI. The CDR3 here is CASSQGRDYTEAFF. DNA for the CDR3: TGTGCCAGCTCTCAGGGGCGAGACTACACTGAAGCTTTCTTT. The full variable domain, rest sourced from reference TRBV18 and TRBJ1-1, is NAGVMQNPRHLVRRRGQEARLRCSPMKGHSHVYWYRQLPEEGLKFMVYLQKENIIDESGMPKERFSAEFPKEGPSILRIQQVVRGDSAAYFCASSQGRDYTEAFFGQGTRLTVV.

The V and J genes are TRBV10-3 and TRBJ1-3; D is undetermined. The V and J ends lost 3 bases and 0 bases respectively, with 9 bases between them. This CDR3 is built from 15 residues. The V gene's germline CDR1 is ENHRY and CDR2 SYGVKD. CDR3 sequence: CAISDKVTSGNTIYF. CDR3 coding DNA: TGTGCCATCAGTGATAAGGTCACCTCTGGAAACACCATATATTTT.

The chain has TRBV5-4 and TRBJ1-1, with D perhaps matching TRBD1 (5 bases). The V and J ends lost 0 bases and 7 bases respectively, with 16 bases between them. Germline lookup yields CDR1 SGHNT and CDR2 YYREEE (reference sequence). The CDR3 spans 15 residues. The CDR3 here is CASSLGGVRRGEAFF. The CDR3 nucleotides are TGTGCCAGCAGCTTGGGAGGGGTGCGGAGGGGTGAAGCTTTCTTT. Full variable domain (rest looked up from reference TRBV5-4 and TRBJ1-1): ETGVTQSPTHLIKTRGQQVTLRCSSQSGHNTVSWYQQALGQGPQFIFQYYREEENGRGNFPPRFSGLQFPNYSSELNVNALELDDSALYLCASSLGGVRRGEAFFGQGTRLTVV.

The rearrangement links TRBV10-3 to TRBJ2-1, with TRBD2 matching over 9 bases. Germline V lookup: CDR1 ENHRY, CDR2 SYGVKD. The CDR3 has 17 amino acids. The junction had 21 bases not matched to a gene; V was cut back by 11 bases and J by 7 bases. CDR3 nucleotide sequence: TGTGCCTCGCGCTGGACAGCTGTAGCGGGAGTAGCGAATGAGCAGTTCTTC. Translation gives CASRWTAVAGVANEQFF.

The J gene is TRBJ2-5, the V gene TRBV18; the D gene is possibly TRBD1 (6 bases). Germline loops: CDR1 KGHSH, CDR2 LQKENI. The V end was cut by 3 bases, the J end by 4 bases, with 15 bases between. CDR3 size: 15 residues. The CDR3 here is CASSPEQGYGETQYF. The CDR3 bases are TGTGCCAGCTCACCGGAACAGGGTTACGGAGAGACCCAGTACTTC. The full variable domain, with the rest looked up from reference TRBV18 and TRBJ2-5, is NAGVMQNPRHLVRRRGQEARLRCSPMKGHSHVYWYRQLPEEGLKFMVYLQKENIIDESGMPKERFSAEFPKEGPSILRIQQVVRGDSAAYFCASSPEQGYGETQYFGPGTRLLVL.

CDR3 sequence (DNA): TGTGCCAGCAGCTTAGTACAGGGAGAGTACTATGGCTACACCTTC. This codes for CASSLVQGEYYGYTF. The rearrangement uses TRBV7-2 and TRBJ1-2; the D gene is possibly TRBD1 (6 bases). Trimming pared 1 base from V and 3 bases from J, leaving 12 bases between. This CDR3 comprises 15 residues. Looked up from germline, CDR1 is SGHTA and CDR2 is FQGNSA. The complete variable domain, with remaining parts taken from reference TRBV7-2 and TRBJ1-2, reads GAGVSQSPSNKVTEKGKDVELRCDPISGHTALYWYRQSLGQGLEFLIYFQGNSAPDKSGLPSDRFSAERTGGSVSTLTIQRTQQEDSAVYLCASSLVQGEYYGYTFGSGTRLTVV.

This clone is a singleton in its sample. The chain links TRBV5-8 to TRBJ1-5; D not resolved. V lost 4 bases to trimming and J lost 2 bases, with 10 bases between them. Germline lookup yields CDR1 SGHTS and CDR2 YDEGEE. This CDR3 is built from 14 residues. The CDR3 DNA reads as TGTGCCAGCAGCCTCTTCCGGGGCAATCAGCCCCAGCATTTT. As protein: CASSLFRGNQPQHF.

This clone has only one observation. The J gene is TRBJ2-2, the V gene TRBV5-1; possible D gene TRBD2, 6 bases. The CDR3 runs 15 residues. V lost 3 bases, J lost 5 bases, and 14 bases lay in between. Looked up from germline, CDR1 is SGHRS and CDR2 is YFSETQ. In nucleotides, the CDR3 is TGCGCCAGCAGCTCTACGGGGGAGGAAACCGGGGAGCTGTTTTTT. Amino acids: CASSSTGEETGELFF. The variable domain in full, with the rest retrieved from reference TRBV5-1 and TRBJ2-2, is KAGVTQTPRYLIKTRGQQVTLSCSPISGHRSVSWYQQTPGQGLQFLFEYFSETQRNKGNFPGRFSGRQFSNSRSEMNVSTLELGDSALYLCASSSTGEETGELFFGEGSRLTVL.

This sequence joins TRBV5-1 and TRBJ2-2; TRBD1 or TRBD2 may be the D gene (5 bases each). This CDR3 is 14 amino acids long. Germline V gene lookup returns CDR1 SGHRS and CDR2 YFSETQ. The ends were cut back, 7 bases at V and 3 bases at J, with 13 bases in the middle. The CDR3 sequence is CASSFGADTGELFF. In DNA, the CDR3 is TGCGCCAGCTCCTTCGGGGCAGACACCGGGGAGCTGTTTTTT.

The genes are TRBV7-9 and TRBJ1-1; maybe TRBD1 (5 bases). Germline V gene data show CDR1 as SEHNR and CDR2 as FQNEAQ (reference sequence). The CDR3 contains 13 residues. Trimming took 6 bases from V and 7 from J, leaving 15 bases between them. The CDR3: CASSSQGSHEAFF. The DNA of the CDR3 is TGTGCCAGCAGTTCCCAGGGTTCCCATGAAGCTTTCTTT.

This rearrangement joins TRBV7-2 to TRBJ2-3; D uncertain. The V and J ends lost 0 bases and 0 bases respectively, with 10 bases between them. Germline CDR1 is SGHTA and CDR2 is FQGNSA. The CDR3 covers 16 residues. Here the CDR3 reads CASSLAVSSSTDTQYF. In nucleotides, the CDR3 is TGTGCCAGCAGCTTAGCGGTGTCGTCTAGCACAGATACGCAGTATTTT.

J is TRBJ2-2 and V is TRBV19; D perhaps matches TRBD1 (5 bases). Trimming shortened V by 5 bases and J by 4 bases, and 11 bases separated the two germline ends. Germline lookup yields CDR1 LNHDA and CDR2 SQIVND (reference sequence). This CDR3 spans 14 amino acids. CDR3 amino acids: CASSSPGSTGELFF. The CDR3 DNA reads as TGTGCCAGTAGTTCACCAGGGTCCACCGGGGAGCTGTTTTTT.

The V and J genes are TRBV3-1 (or the pseudogene TRBV3-2) and TRBJ1-1; TRBD1 agrees at 9 bases. V dropped 2 bases and J dropped 1; count of bases not matched to a gene: 2. Germline-derived CDR1 and CDR2 are LGHDT and YNNKEL (reference sequence). The CDR3 contains 15 residues. Written as DNA, the CDR3 is TGTGCCAGCAGCCAACCGGGACAGGGGAACACTGAAGCTTTCTTT. This sequence encodes CASSQPGQGNTEAFF.